This T cell receptor (beta chain) came from a study of blood T cell repertoires in COVID-19. The overall study: From T cells, B-cell-depleted T cells, or PBMCs came the material, which was cDNA or gDNA.

Adults between roughly 18 and 89 years of age took part from 24 US areas. In assigning cohorts, the study relied on participant-reported clinical history. Original processing notes: Amplification from reference gene primers served as the basis for estimated nucleated cell counts. The assay was immunoSEQ multiplex PCR, and TCRdb's table has in-frame clones only and misses some. The V and J calls and clone size are taken from that table; D and trimming were inferred from the DNA. The repertoire has hundreds of thousands of clones, roughly 88% of them found once; the top ten carry around 1.9%. Germline V gene data show CDR1 as KGHSH and CDR2 as LQKENI. Trimming pared 1 base from V and 7 bases from J, leaving 14 bases between. This CDR3 region has 15 residues.

This sequence was found in a woman aged 40 to 50 with acute COVID-19. This sequence joins TRBV18 and TRBJ1-3, with a weak D call TRBD1 (6 bases). The sequenced sample was PBMCs or T cells enriched from blood (not recorded which). The CDR3 DNA sequence: TGTGCCAGCTCACCACAAACAGGGCAATCGAACACCATATATTTT. This gives the protein CASSPQTGQSNTIYF.